The clone carrying this T cell receptor beta chain appeared a few times. What it binds is unknown. This record belongs to a study of T cell repertoires in cytomegalovirus infection. Study context: HLA-C-restricted CMV epitopes, recently identified, and well-studied HLA-B-restricted ones were used by the study. Indicated by public TCR beta signatures were CMV infection and matching HLA type.

Study observations and caveats: HLA-C-restricted, CMV-specific TCR beta clonotypes were dominant ex vivo. Frequencies of public TCR beta families were cumulated, and this identified carriers of CMV plus the relevant HLA.

Looked up from germline, CDR1 is MNHEY and CDR2 is SMNVEV (reference sequence). The V and J ends lost 6 bases and 6 bases respectively, with 14 bases between them. The CDR3 length is 13 residues. TCRdb processed the reads anew with MiXCR; each CDR3 protein has one entry. This table has some 800,000 distinct CDR3 sequences, roughly 28% appearing once. The TCR was taken from a human donor in good health (CMV status not recorded). Some clones in this sample may be carry-over from other donors' samples. The sequenced sample was cultured CD8+ T cells from PBMCs, obtained from culture after CMV antigen stimulation. This chain links TRBV27 with TRBJ1-2; D unresolved. CDR3 protein: CASSLAATNGYTF. The CDR3 bases are TGTGCCAGCAGCCTCGCAGCTACTAATGGCTACACCTTC.